The rows below give T cell receptor beta chains drawn from one sample of a study of T cell repertoires in cytomegalovirus infection. Antigens for these TCRs are unknown. TCRdb reprocessed the reads with MiXCR, giving one entry per CDR3 protein. This table holds over 250,000 distinct CDR3 sequences, roughly a fifth found once. The sample was cultured PBMCs, taken from culture after CMV antigen stimulation. The receptors stem from a human donor in good health (CMV status not recorded). Some clones in this sample may be carry-over from other donors' samples. Each CDR3 is given with its conserved first and last residue. Each record gives: D gene, V gene, J gene, clone size, CDR3 DNA, CDR3 protein. D genes are given only for firm matches. Some rows have no size entry. The others give once, few or many, or a class for an expanded clone.

-,TRBV11-1,TRBJ2-1,-,TGTGCCAGCAGGGAAAATAGTGCGGGGTTGCGATTGTTCTTC,CASRENSAGLRLFF
TRBD2,TRBV12-3/TRBV12-4,TRBJ2-1,many,TGTGCCAGCACCTGGACTAGCGGGATGAGTGAGCAGTTCTTC,CASTWTSGMSEQFF
-,TRBV7-2,TRBJ1-2,-,TGTGCCAGCAGCCTAACAACTTATGGCTACACCTTC,CASSLTTYGYTF
-,TRBV7-2,TRBJ2-1,many,TGTGCCAGCACGGGGACTCAAGTGGGCAATGAGCAGTTCTTC,CASTGTQVGNEQFF
-,TRBV27,TRBJ2-7,-,TGTGCCAGCAGCTCACTACAGCAACTAGGAGTATCCTACGAGCAGTACTTC,CASSSLQQLGVSYEQYF
TRBD2,TRBV20-1,TRBJ2-4,many,TGCAGTGCTAGACGGGGGGGATCAAACATTCAGTACTTC,CSARRGGSNIQYF
-,TRBV6-1,TRBJ2-2,many,TGTGCCAGCAGTGAATTGGTTGGGGCAGGCCTTATTACCGGGGAGCTGTTTTTT,CASSELVGAGLITGELFF
TRBD2,TRBV6-1,TRBJ2-4,few,TGTGCCAGCCAACGGCGGGAGGGCTTGGCCAAAAACATTCAGTACTTC,CASQRREGLAKNIQYF
-,TRBV7-2,TRBJ2-3,many,TGTGCCAGCAGCTACCCGGGACAGGGGGCGATGACTAGCGGGAGAGATACGCAGTATTTT,CASSYPGQGAMTSGRDTQYF
-,TRBV6-2/TRBV6-3,TRBJ2-5,-,TGTGCCAGCAAGAGTCACGAGACCCAGTACTTC,CASKSHETQYF
TRBD1,TRBV6-1,TRBJ2-2,few,TGTGCCAGCAGTTTACGTTGGACAGGGAGCACCGGGGAGCTGTTTTTT,CASSLRWTGSTGELFF
TRBD1,TRBV6-2/TRBV6-3,TRBJ2-5,-,TGTGCCAGCAGTTCTTCTGTGTGGGGACAGGGCGATCTTACGCGAGAGACCCAGTACTTC,CASSSSVWGQGDLTRETQYF
-,TRBV4-1,TRBJ2-7,once,TGCGCCAGCAGCCATATTATAGGCAGTTTGACCTACGAGCAGTACTTC,CASSHIIGSLTYEQYF
TRBD1,TRBV7-9,TRBJ2-3,few,TGTGCCAGCAGCTTAAGGACCGGGACAGGGCGAGATACGCAGTATTTT,CASSLRTGTGRDTQYF